This T cell receptor beta chain emerged from a study of blood T cell repertoires in COVID-19. Across the whole study: Both acute and convalescent COVID-19 samples were obtained from the United States, Italy and Spain.

As handled by the study authors: Counts of nucleated cells, estimated from reference gene primer amplification, were obtained. Some clones are missing from TCRdb's copy, which holds only in-frame ones; the method was immunoSEQ multiplex PCR. The V and J calls and clone size were taken over from that table, and D and trimming were inferred from the DNA. Of some 70,000 clones detected, 75% to 90% appear once; the ten largest clones hold roughly 2.3%. Germline CDR1 is SGHTA and CDR2 is FQGNSA. This CDR3 contains 15 residues. V lost 6 bases and J lost 1; bases outside the gene matches: 8. The sequencing sample was made of peripheral blood. V is TRBV7-2 and J is TRBJ1-1; 7 nucleotides match TRBD1. The TCR was taken from a human donor in a cohort sampled during active COVID-19. DNA for the CDR3: TGTGCCAGCAGGTTTCAGGGGGTAAAGAACACTGAAGCTTTCTTT. Its translation is CASRFQGVKNTEAFF.